This TCR beta chain was profiled in a study of control samples from healthy donors and cancer patients. TCRdb's copy holds only in-frame clones and misses some; the assay was immunoSEQ multiplex PCR. The sample has about 150,000 clones, 89% seen once. The germline CDR1 and CDR2 sequences are SEHNR and FQNEAQ (reference sequence). The ends lost 5 bases at V and 5 bases at J; junction bases unmatched: 2. The CDR3 totals 14 residues. The TCR was taken from a man aged 25 to 40 in good health. Sequencing input: blood. The V and J genes are TRBV7-9 and TRBJ1-6, with TRBD1 matching 8 bases. In nucleotides, the CDR3 is TGTGCCAGCAGCCGACAGGGGAATAATTCACCCCTCCACTTT. This codes for CASSRQGNNSPLHF.